Only one count was recorded for the clone carrying this TCR beta chain. Sequencing was performed with immunoSEQ multiplex PCR; in TCRdb, only in-frame clones are kept and a portion is missing. The sample holds under 45,000 clones; approximately 82% are singletons and the top ten take around 41%. This entry belongs to a study of blood T cell repertoires in COVID-19. Whole-study context: Acute and convalescent COVID-19 samples came from the United States, Italy and Spain.

The CDR3 is 14 amino acids. CDR1 and CDR2 (germline): LNHNV, YYDKDF (reference sequence). V dropped 8 bases and J dropped 4; count of bases not matched to a gene: 11. Source material: peripheral blood. The rearrangement joins TRBV15 to TRBJ2-7; the match to TRBD2 covers 7 bases. This TCR derives from a woman older than 75 with active or convalescent COVID-19. The CDR3: CATSLRESSYEQYF. CDR3 nucleotide sequence: TGTGCCACCTCCCTGCGGGAGTCTTCTTACGAGCAGTACTTC.